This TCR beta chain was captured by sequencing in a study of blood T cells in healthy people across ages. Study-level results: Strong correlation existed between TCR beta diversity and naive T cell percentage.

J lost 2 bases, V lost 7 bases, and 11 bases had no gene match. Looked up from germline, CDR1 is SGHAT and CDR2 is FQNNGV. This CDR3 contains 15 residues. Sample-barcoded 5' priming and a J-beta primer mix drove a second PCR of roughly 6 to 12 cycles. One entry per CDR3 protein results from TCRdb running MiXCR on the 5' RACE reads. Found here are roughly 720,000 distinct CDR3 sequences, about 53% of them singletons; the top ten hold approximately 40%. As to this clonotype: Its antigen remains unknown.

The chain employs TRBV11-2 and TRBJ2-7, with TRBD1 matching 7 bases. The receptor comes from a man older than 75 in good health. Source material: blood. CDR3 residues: CASTQGSTGTYEQYF. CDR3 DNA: TGTGCCAGCACCCAAGGATCGACAGGGACCTACGAGCAGTACTTC. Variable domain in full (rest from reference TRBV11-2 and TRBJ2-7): EAGVAQSPRYKIIEKRQSVAFWCNPISGHATLYWYQQILGQGPKLLIQFQNNGVVDDSQLPKDRFSAERLKGVDSTLKIQPAKLEDSAVYLCASTQGSTGTYEQYFGPGTRLTVT.